The next 19 T cell receptor beta chains were all read from a single sample in a study of shared clonotypes between healthy human individuals. Sequenced by immunoSEQ multiplex PCR; TCRdb stores in-frame clones only, minus some. The sample has some 630,000 clones, around 96% seen once. Terminally differentiated effector memory CD45RA+ cells were excluded from the naive CD8 cells, which were CD45RO-negative and positively selected for CCR7. The sequenced material came from naive CD8+ T cells sorted from blood. The receptor source for this set is a woman under 40 in good health.

Here the CDR3 reads CASSSGDYSYEQYF. DNA of the CDR3: TGTGCCAGTAGTAGCGGGGACTATTCCTACGAGCAGTACTTC. V is TRBV19 and J is TRBJ2-7, with 7 nucleotides matching TRBD2. There are 14 residues in the CDR3. CDR1 and CDR2 from the germline V gene are LNHDA and SQIVND (reference sequence). Losses at the gene ends were 4 bases for V and 1 base for J; bases not matched to a gene: 4.

V usage is TRBV5-6 and J usage is TRBJ2-2; TRBD1 is a possible D gene (5 bases). The CDR3 consists of 14 residues. V was clipped by 4 bases and J by 5 bases, with 12 bases between them. The germline V gene encodes CDR1 SGHDT and CDR2 YYEEEE. The DNA for the CDR3 is TGTGCCAGCAGCACACGCAGGGTGACCGGGGAGCTGTTTTTT. The encoded protein is CASSTRRVTGELFF.

The chain has TRBV14 and TRBJ2-7; D is ambiguous. The CDR3 has 15 amino acids. The V gene lost 0 bases and the J gene lost 0 bases, with 9 bases spanning the gap. The germline V gene encodes CDR1 SGHDN and CDR2 FVKESK. The CDR3 region has the DNA TGTGCCAGCAGCCAAGATAGCAGAAGCTCCTACGAGCAGTACTTC. The encoded protein is CASSQDSRSSYEQYF.

The V and J genes are TRBV4-1 and TRBJ2-7; 11 bases are a match to TRBD2. The CDR3 sequence is 13 residues long. The trim removed 1 base at V and 7 bases at J, leaving 0 bases unmatched. Germline V gene lookup returns CDR1 MGHRA and CDR2 YSYEKL. The CDR3 loop reads CASSQGLAGEQYF. CDR3 in DNA: TGCGCCAGCAGCCAAGGACTAGCGGGAGAGCAGTACTTC.

Concerning this clone: Additional DNA sequences in this sample encode the identical CDR3. The CDR3 is CASSWGNEQYF. The CDR3 DNA reads as TGTGCCAGCAGTTGGGGCAACGAGCAGTACTTC. V gene TRBV27 combines with J gene TRBJ2-7, with D perhaps matching TRBD1 (5 bases). Germline CDR1 is MNHEY and CDR2 is SMNVEV (reference sequence). Deletions cut 4 bases from V and 5 bases from J, with 6 bases between. The CDR3 totals 11 residues.

The chain employs TRBV28 and TRBJ2-2; D might be TRBD1 or TRBD2, each matching 5 bases. Trimming took 3 bases from V and 4 from J, leaving 9 bases between them. The CDR3 is 14 amino acids. CDR1 is MDHEN, CDR2 SYDVKM, per germline. Here the CDR3 DNA reads TGTGCCAGCAGTTTGAGGGGCAGCACCGGGGAGCTGTTTTTT. Translated, it gives CASSLRGSTGELFF.

The J gene is TRBJ1-4, the V gene TRBV30; D is unresolved. Trimming took 0 bases from V and 0 from J, leaving 8 bases between them. The CDR3 is made up of 15 amino acids. Germline-derived CDR1 and CDR2 are GTSNPN and SVGIG (reference sequence). The CDR3 sequence: CAWSVPDATNEKLFF. The CDR3, as DNA: TGTGCCTGGAGTGTACCAGATGCAACTAATGAAAAACTGTTTTTT. Combining the CDR3 with reference TRBV30 and TRBJ1-4 gives the whole variable domain SQTIHQWPATLVQPVGSPLSLECTVEGTSNPNLYWYRQAAGRGLQLLFYSVGIGQISSEVPQNLSASRPQDRQFILSSKKLLLSDSGFYLCAWSVPDATNEKLFFGSGTQLSVL.

J is TRBJ2-1 and V is TRBV19; TRBD1 or TRBD2 may be the D gene (6 bases each). CDR1 and CDR2 from the germline V gene are LNHDA and SQIVND (reference sequence). The V and J ends lost 5 bases and 2 bases respectively, with 13 bases between them. The CDR3 runs 15 residues. The CDR3 spells CASSGGWGAYNEQFF. The CDR3 coding sequence is TGTGCCAGTAGTGGGGGCTGGGGGGCCTACAATGAGCAGTTCTTC. The full variable domain, with the rest looked up from reference TRBV19 and TRBJ2-1, is DGGITQSPKYLFRKEGQNVTLSCEQNLNHDAMYWYRQDPGQGLRLIYYSQIVNDFQKGDIAEGYSVSREKKESFPLTVTSAQKNPTAFYLCASSGGWGAYNEQFFGPGTRLTVL.

This clone appeared a few times. This chain joins TRBV9 and TRBJ1-2; the D gene is possibly TRBD1 (6 bases). CDR1 is SGDLS, CDR2 YYNGEE, per germline. This CDR3 has 13 residues. V dropped 5 bases and J dropped 2 bases, with 10 bases sitting between them. The CDR3 nucleotides are TGTGCCAGCAGAGGAACAGGGAACTATGGCTACACCTTC. Protein product: CASRGTGNYGYTF.

V gene TRBV5-1 combines with J gene TRBJ1-4; D is perhaps TRBD1 (5 bases). V lost 2 bases and J lost 7, with 18 bases in between. Germline CDR1 reads SGHRS; CDR2 reads YFSETQ. The CDR3 covers 16 residues. The CDR3, as DNA: TGCGCCAGCAGCTTTTTTCTCCTGGGAAGGGGTGAAAAACTGTTTTTT. Its protein product is CASSFFLLGRGEKLFF.

A word on this clone: Other DNA sequences from this sample encode an identical CDR3 as well. The chain carries TRBV27 and TRBJ2-1, with TRBD2 identical over 12 bases. Germline trimming cut 2 bases from V and 8 bases from J; bases unmatched to any gene: 7. Germline CDR1 MNHEY, CDR2 SMNVEV (reference sequence). This CDR3 spans 16 amino acids. This chain's CDR3 is CASSLLLAGGPDEQFF. CDR3 nucleotide sequence: TGTGCCAGCAGTTTACTCCTAGCGGGAGGGCCAGATGAGCAGTTCTTC.

The rearrangement joins TRBV19 to TRBJ1-1, with a possible D match to TRBD1 (6 bases). Germline assignment: CDR1 LNHDA and CDR2 SQIVND (reference sequence). V shed 4 bases and J shed 1 base, with 13 bases lying between them. The length of the CDR3 is 15 residues. Written as DNA, the CDR3 is TGTGCCAGTAGTACACGGACAGTTACGAACACTGAAGCTTTCTTT. Its translation: CASSTRTVTNTEAFF. Drawing the rest from reference TRBV19 and TRBJ1-1, the complete variable domain is DGGITQSPKYLFRKEGQNVTLSCEQNLNHDAMYWYRQDPGQGLRLIYYSQIVNDFQKGDIAEGYSVSREKKESFPLTVTSAQKNPTAFYLCASSTRTVTNTEAFFGQGTRLTVV.

The chain employs TRBV14 and TRBJ2-1; TRBD1 aligns across 8 bases. The germline V gene encodes CDR1 SGHDN and CDR2 FVKESK. V lost 0 bases, J lost 6 bases, and 7 bases stayed unmatched. The CDR3 has 16 amino acids. The CDR3 loop reads CASSQDIGRGPNEQFF. CDR3 nucleotide sequence: TGTGCCAGCAGCCAAGATATAGGCAGGGGGCCCAATGAGCAGTTCTTC.

The V gene is TRBV5-6, the J gene TRBJ2-1; the D gene is possibly TRBD2 (5 bases). The CDR3 is 14 amino acids. Germline CDR1 and CDR2: SGHDT and YYEEEE. Trimming pared 0 bases from V and 7 bases from J, leaving 11 bases between. CDR3 region: CASSLAPGMNEQFF. The DNA for the CDR3 is TGTGCCAGCAGCTTGGCTCCGGGGATGAATGAGCAGTTCTTC.

The V and J genes are TRBV27 and TRBJ2-7, with TRBD2 identical over 8 bases. The CDR3 is 15 residues long. V shed 5 bases, J shed 3 bases, and the junction held 9 bases outside the gene matches. Germline V gene sequence: CDR1 MNHEY, CDR2 SMNVEV (reference sequence). CDR3 coding DNA: TGTGCCAGCAGTCTCTTTCCGGGGACTAGCTACGAGCAGTACTTC. It translates to CASSLFPGTSYEQYF.

This clone occurred once. The genes are TRBV19 and TRBJ2-7, with 10 bases fitting TRBD1. Losses at the gene ends were 5 bases for V and 2 bases for J; bases not matched to a gene: 6. Germline CDR1 is LNHDA and CDR2 is SQIVND (reference sequence). The CDR3 contains 15 residues. The CDR3, as DNA: TGTGCCAGTAGTGTGGGACAGGGGATAGCCTACGAGCAGTACTTC. This gives the protein CASSVGQGIAYEQYF.

This chain links TRBV7-2 with TRBJ2-2, with D perhaps matching TRBD2 (5 bases). Germline V gene lookup returns CDR1 SGHTA and CDR2 FQGNSA. V shed 5 bases and J shed 8 bases, with 24 bases lying between them. The CDR3 has 17 residues. CDR3: CASSPLSGLVRAGELFF. The CDR3 nucleotides are TGTGCCAGCAGCCCCCTTAGTGGACTGGTTCGAGCAGGGGAGCTGTTTTTT.

V gene TRBV7-2 combines with J gene TRBJ2-3, with 7 bases aligning to TRBD2. This CDR3 spans 17 amino acids. Unmatched junction bases numbered 13, after V lost 7 bases and J lost 0 bases. CDR1 is SGHTA and CDR2 is FQGNSA in the germline V gene. The CDR3 bases are TGTGCCAGCAACTTGCCGGGGCGGGGGACTAGCACAGATACGCAGTATTTT. Translated: CASNLPGRGTSTDTQYF.

Remarks on this clone: This sample includes further DNA sequences coding for the same CDR3. The chain carries TRBV7-9 and TRBJ1-5; TRBD1 agrees at 9 bases. V dropped 5 bases and J dropped 2; count of bases not matched to a gene: 4. Germline-derived CDR1 and CDR2 are SEHNR and FQNEAQ (reference sequence). This CDR3 is built from 15 residues. The CDR3, as DNA: TGTGCCAGCAGCCCACAGGGGGCTGGCAATCAGCCCCAGCATTTT. Its protein is CASSPQGAGNQPQHF.